Listed below are T cell receptor beta chains from one sample, sequenced in a study of T-cell memory formation after mild COVID-19. Using its own MiXCR run on the 5' RACE reads, TCRdb lists one record per CDR3 protein. The sample holds about 400,000 distinct CDR3 sequences; about a sixth are singletons and the top ten take roughly 21%. Sequencing used PBMCs or a T cell subset sorted from them (not recorded which). Receptors were obtained from a man between 18 and 29 years old who had mild COVID-19 (a few samples of this study predate the infection). Cell type and time point are not known. Both conserved end residues are part of each CDR3. A D gene is named only where the DNA matches it firmly. Clone size appears in some rows only: once, few, many, or a class for an expanded clone.

J gene	D gene	clone size	V gene	CDR3 protein	CDR3 DNA
TRBJ2-7	-	-	TRBV6-2/TRBV6-3	CASRGEGQTYEQYF	TGTGCCAGCAGGGGGGAGGGACAGACCTACGAGCAGTACTTC
TRBJ1-2	-	few	TRBV20-1	CSASIGLYGYTF	TGCAGTGCTAGTATCGGTCTCTATGGCTACACCTTC
TRBJ1-4	TRBD1	-	TRBV7-8	CASSVARTGPNEKLFF	TGTGCCAGCAGCGTAGCCCGGACAGGGCCTAATGAAAAACTGTTTTTT
TRBJ1-2	-	few	TRBV5-1	CASSQGTGYTF	TGCGCCAGCAGCCAGGGAACCGGCTACACCTTC
TRBJ1-6	-	few	TRBV12-3/TRBV12-4	CASTPSSERRSPLHF	TGTGCCAGCACCCCCTCCAGCGAGCGCCGTTCACCCCTCCACTTT
TRBJ1-5	TRBD1	-	TRBV12-3/TRBV12-4	CASSLVQGASQPQHF	TGTGCCAGCAGTTTAGTACAGGGGGCCTCTCAGCCCCAGCATTTT
TRBJ2-3	-	once	TRBV3-1	CASSRATAISTDTQYF	TGTGCCAGCAGCCGAGCGACAGCCATCTCCACAGATACGCAGTATTTT
TRBJ2-1	-	few	TRBV7-3	CASSNSADEQFF	TGTGCCAGCAGCAACTCAGCGGATGAGCAGTTCTTC
TRBJ2-5	-	-	TRBV5-1	CASTLGQQETQYF	TGCGCCAGCACCCTGGGGCAACAAGAGACCCAGTACTTC
TRBJ2-3	-	-	TRBV7-2	CASSSFLDTQYF	TGTGCCAGCAGCTCATTCCTAGATACGCAGTATTTT
TRBJ2-5	-	-	TRBV3-1	CASGGWGETQYF	TGTGCCAGCGGGGGTTGGGGAGAGACCCAGTACTTC
TRBJ1-5	TRBD1	few	TRBV13	CASSLSGGLAQHF	TGTGCCAGCAGCCTTTCAGGGGGATTGGCCCAGCATTTT
TRBJ1-3	-	-	TRBV25-1	CASTSPGPLSGNTIYF	TGTGCCAGCACCTCACCGGGACCGCTCTCTGGAAACACCATATATTTT
TRBJ1-2	-	few	TRBV12-5	CASGLVRQNLNYGYTF	TGTGCTAGTGGTTTGGTACGGCAGAATCTTAACTATGGCTACACCTTC
TRBJ2-2	-	-	TRBV19	CASSFFGAPRTGELFF	TGTGCCAGTAGTTTTTTCGGGGCTCCTCGAACCGGGGAGCTGTTTTTT
TRBJ1-6	TRBD1	-	TRBV29-1	CSVEDCRIDRGGSPLHF	TGCAGCGTTGAAGATTGCAGAATCGACAGGGGAGGATCACCCCTCCACTTT
TRBJ2-5	-	many	TRBV4-1	CASSQDTGAGTAQYF	TGCGCCAGCAGCCAAGATACCGGGGCCGGGACGGCCCAGTACTTC
TRBJ1-5	-	few	TRBV7-2	CASSTAGAFQPQHF	TGTGCCAGCAGCACCGCCGGGGCGTTTCAGCCCCAGCATTTT
TRBJ1-2	-	once	TRBV6-1	CASRDLIAQGYTF	TGTGCCAGCAGAGACCTTATAGCGCAGGGATACACCTTC
TRBJ2-1	-	few	TRBV28	CASSSRSMLNFF	TGTGCCAGCAGTTCTAGGAGCATGCTTAACTTCTTC
TRBJ2-1	TRBD1	few	TRBV6-1	CASSVTGGNEQFF	TGTGCCAGCAGTGTGACAGGGGGCAATGAGCAGTTCTTC
TRBJ1-2	-	-	TRBV4-3	CASSQDFYGYTF	TGCGCCAGCAGCCAAGATTTCTATGGCTACACCTTC
TRBJ2-3	TRBD2	few	TRBV9	CASSPRLAADTQYF	TGTGCCAGCAGCCCCAGACTAGCAGCCGATACGCAGTATTTT
TRBJ1-4	TRBD1	-	TRBV29-1	CSVADRAGEKLFF	TGCAGCGTTGCTGACAGGGCCGGTGAAAAACTGTTTTTT
TRBJ2-5	-	-	TRBV6-2/TRBV6-3	CASSNTGRQETQYF	TGTGCCAGCAGTAACACAGGGCGTCAAGAGACCCAGTACTTC
TRBJ2-5	TRBD2	-	TRBV20-1	CSARGLAGGPRETQYF	TGCAGTGCTAGGGGACTAGCGGGGGGGCCTCGAGAGACCCAGTACTTC
TRBJ2-5	-	few	TRBV4-1	CASSQDPSQETQYF	TGCGCCAGCAGCCAAGACCCCAGCCAAGAGACCCAGTACTTC
TRBJ2-4	TRBD2	few	TRBV4-3	CASSRGGERDIQYF	TGCGCCAGCAGCCGGGGAGGGGAAAGGGACATTCAGTACTTC
TRBJ2-1	-	few	TRBV7-2	CASSAGADGEQFF	TGTGCCAGCAGCGCGGGTGCCGACGGTGAGCAGTTCTTC
TRBJ2-1	-	many	TRBV7-3	CASSSTSPEVGEQFF	TGTGCCAGCAGCTCCACTAGTCCGGAGGTAGGGGAGCAGTTCTTC
TRBJ2-2	-	-	TRBV6-2/TRBV6-3	CASSYSSGAGELFF	TGTGCCAGCAGTTACTCGTCAGGGGCCGGGGAGCTGTTTTTT
TRBJ1-5	-	few	TRBV6-2/TRBV6-3	CASGAGKQPQHF	TGTGCCAGCGGGGCAGGTAAGCAGCCCCAGCATTTT
TRBJ2-5	-	few	TRBV9	CASSATTQETQYF	TGTGCCAGCAGCGCGACTACACAAGAGACCCAGTACTTC
TRBJ2-5	-	-	TRBV20-1	CSARDARGRETQYF	TGCAGTGCTAGAGATGCCCGGGGGCGAGAGACCCAGTACTTC
TRBJ2-5	TRBD1	-	TRBV5-1	CASSLDRGSQETQYF	TGCGCCAGCAGCTTGGACAGGGGTTCCCAAGAGACCCAGTACTTC
TRBJ1-2	TRBD1	-	TRBV7-2	CASSGQGEVGYTF	TGTGCCAGCAGCGGACAGGGCGAGGTTGGCTACACCTTC
TRBJ2-3	TRBD2	many	TRBV5-1	CASSLEVSGGTDTQYF	TGCGCCAGCAGCTTGGAAGTTAGCGGGGGTACCGATACGCAGTATTTT
TRBJ2-7	-	-	TRBV30	CAWSFGTTFGEQYF	TGTGCCTGGAGTTTTGGAACTACCTTCGGCGAGCAGTACTTC